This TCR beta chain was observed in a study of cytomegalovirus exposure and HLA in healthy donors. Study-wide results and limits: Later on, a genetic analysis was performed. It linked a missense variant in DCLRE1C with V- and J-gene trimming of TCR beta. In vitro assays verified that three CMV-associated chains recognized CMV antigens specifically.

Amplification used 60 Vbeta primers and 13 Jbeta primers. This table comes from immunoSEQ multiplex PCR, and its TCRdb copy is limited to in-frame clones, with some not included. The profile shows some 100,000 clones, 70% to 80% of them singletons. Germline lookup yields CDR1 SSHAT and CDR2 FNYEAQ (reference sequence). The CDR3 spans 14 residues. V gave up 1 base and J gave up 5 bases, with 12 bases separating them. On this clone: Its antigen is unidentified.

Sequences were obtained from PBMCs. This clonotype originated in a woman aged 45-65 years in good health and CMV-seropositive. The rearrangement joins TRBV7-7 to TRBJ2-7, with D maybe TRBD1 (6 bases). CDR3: CASSLGGGRDEQYF. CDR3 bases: TGTGCCAGCAGCTTAGGAGGGGGACGAGACGAGCAGTACTTC.